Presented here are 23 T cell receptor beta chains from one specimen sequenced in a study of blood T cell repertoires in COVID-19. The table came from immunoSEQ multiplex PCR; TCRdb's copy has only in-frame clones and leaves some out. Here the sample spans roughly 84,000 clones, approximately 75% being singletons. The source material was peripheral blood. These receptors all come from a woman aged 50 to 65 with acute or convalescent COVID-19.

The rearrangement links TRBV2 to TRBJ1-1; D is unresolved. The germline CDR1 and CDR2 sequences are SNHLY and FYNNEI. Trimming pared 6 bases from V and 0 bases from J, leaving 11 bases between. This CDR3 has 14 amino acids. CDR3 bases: TGTGCCAGCAGCCCAATGGCCCTGAACACTGAAGCTTTCTTT. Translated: CASSPMALNTEAFF. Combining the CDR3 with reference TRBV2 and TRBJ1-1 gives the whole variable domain EPEVTQTPSHQVTQMGQEVILRCVPISNHLYFYWYRQILGQKVEFLVSFYNNEISEKSEIFDDQFSVERPDGSNFTLKIRSTKLEDSAMYFCASSPMALNTEAFFGQGTRLTVV.

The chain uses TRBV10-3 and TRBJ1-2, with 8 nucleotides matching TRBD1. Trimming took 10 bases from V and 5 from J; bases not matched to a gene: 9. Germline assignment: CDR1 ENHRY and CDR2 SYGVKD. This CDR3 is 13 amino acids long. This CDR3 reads CATSDRGFYGYTF. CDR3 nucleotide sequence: TGTGCCACCTCAGACAGGGGTTTTTATGGCTACACCTTC.

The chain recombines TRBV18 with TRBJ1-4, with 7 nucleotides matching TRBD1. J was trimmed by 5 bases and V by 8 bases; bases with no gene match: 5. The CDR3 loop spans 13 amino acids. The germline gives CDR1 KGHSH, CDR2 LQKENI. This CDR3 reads CASAGTANEKLFF. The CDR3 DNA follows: TGTGCCAGCGCCGGGACAGCAAATGAAAAACTGTTTTTT.

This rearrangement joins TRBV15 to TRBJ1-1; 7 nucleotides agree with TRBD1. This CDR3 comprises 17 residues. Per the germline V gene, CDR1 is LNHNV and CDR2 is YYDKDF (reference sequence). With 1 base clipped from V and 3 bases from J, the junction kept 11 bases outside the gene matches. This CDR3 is CATSRVMTGKKYTEAFF. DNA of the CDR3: TGTGCCACCAGCAGAGTAATGACAGGGAAGAAGTACACTGAAGCTTTCTTT.

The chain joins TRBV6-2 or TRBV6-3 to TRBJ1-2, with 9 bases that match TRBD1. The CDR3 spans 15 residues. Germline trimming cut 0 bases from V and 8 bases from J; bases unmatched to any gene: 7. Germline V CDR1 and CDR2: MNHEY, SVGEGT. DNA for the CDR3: TGTGCCAGCAGTTACTCCGCCGGGACAGGGTCCGGCTACACCTTC. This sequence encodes CASSYSAGTGSGYTF.

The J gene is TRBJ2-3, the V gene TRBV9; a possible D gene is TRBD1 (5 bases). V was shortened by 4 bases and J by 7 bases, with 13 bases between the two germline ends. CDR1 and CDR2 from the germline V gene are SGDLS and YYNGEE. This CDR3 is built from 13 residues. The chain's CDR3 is CASSPGQVNTQYF. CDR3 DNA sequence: TGTGCCAGCAGCCCAGGACAAGTTAATACGCAGTATTTT.

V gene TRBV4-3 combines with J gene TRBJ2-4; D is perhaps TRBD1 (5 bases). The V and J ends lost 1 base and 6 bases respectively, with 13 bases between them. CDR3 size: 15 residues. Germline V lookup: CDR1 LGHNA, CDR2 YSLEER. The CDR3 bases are TGCGCCAGCAGCCAAGGAGTAGGGGCCCCAAACATTCAGTACTTC. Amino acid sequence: CASSQGVGAPNIQYF.

The CDR3 loop reads CASSLGFGTDPLYGYTF. CDR3 nucleotide sequence: TGTGCCAGCAGCTTAGGGTTTGGGACAGATCCCCTCTATGGCTACACCTTC. The V call is TRBV7-9, the J call TRBJ1-2; 7 bases match TRBD1. CDR3 length: 17 residues. In germline, CDR1 is SEHNR, CDR2 FQNEAQ (reference sequence). After removal of 1 base from V and 4 bases from J, the junction contained 12 bases not matched to a gene.

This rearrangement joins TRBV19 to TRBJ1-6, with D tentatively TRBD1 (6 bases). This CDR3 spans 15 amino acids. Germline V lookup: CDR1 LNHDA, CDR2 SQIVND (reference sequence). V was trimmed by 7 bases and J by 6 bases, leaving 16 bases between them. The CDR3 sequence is CASTDRPRANSPLHF. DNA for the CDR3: TGTGCCAGTACGGACAGACCACGAGCTAATTCACCCCTCCACTTT.

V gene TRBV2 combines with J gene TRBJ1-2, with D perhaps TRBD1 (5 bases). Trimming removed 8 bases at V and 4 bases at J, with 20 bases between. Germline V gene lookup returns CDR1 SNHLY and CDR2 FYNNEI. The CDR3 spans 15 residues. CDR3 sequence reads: CASLGASGGFYGYTF. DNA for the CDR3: TGTGCCAGCCTTGGGGCCTCAGGAGGGTTCTATGGCTACACCTTC.

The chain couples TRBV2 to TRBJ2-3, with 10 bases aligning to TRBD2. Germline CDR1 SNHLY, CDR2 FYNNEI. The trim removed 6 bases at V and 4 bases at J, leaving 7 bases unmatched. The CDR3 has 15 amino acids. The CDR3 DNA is TGTGCCAGCAGCGTTAAAGCGGGGGGGGCAGATACGCAGTATTTT. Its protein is CASSVKAGGADTQYF. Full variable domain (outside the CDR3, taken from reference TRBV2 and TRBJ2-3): EPEVTQTPSHQVTQMGQEVILRCVPISNHLYFYWYRQILGQKVEFLVSFYNNEISEKSEIFDDQFSVERPDGSNFTLKIRSTKLEDSAMYFCASSVKAGGADTQYFGPGTRLTVL.

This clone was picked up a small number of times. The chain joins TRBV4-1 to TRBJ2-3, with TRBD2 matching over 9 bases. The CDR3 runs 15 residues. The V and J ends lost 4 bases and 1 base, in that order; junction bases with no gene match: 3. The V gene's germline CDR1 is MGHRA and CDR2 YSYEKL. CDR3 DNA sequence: TGCGCCAGCAGCCTAGCGGGGGCCCGCACAGATACGCAGTATTTT. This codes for CASSLAGARTDTQYF.

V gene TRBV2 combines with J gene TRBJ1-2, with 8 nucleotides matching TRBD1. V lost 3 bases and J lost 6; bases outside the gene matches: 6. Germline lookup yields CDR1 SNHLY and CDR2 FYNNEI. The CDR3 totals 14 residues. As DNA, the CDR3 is TGTGCCAGCAGTGAGGTGGCAGGGGGCCATGGCTACACCTTC. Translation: CASSEVAGGHGYTF.

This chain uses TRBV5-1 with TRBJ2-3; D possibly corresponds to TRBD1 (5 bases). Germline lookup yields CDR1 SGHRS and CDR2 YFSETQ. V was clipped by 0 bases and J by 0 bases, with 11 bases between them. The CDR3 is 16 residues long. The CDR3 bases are TGCGCCAGCAGCTTGGGGACAAACCCTAGCACAGATACGCAGTATTTT. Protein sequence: CASSLGTNPSTDTQYF. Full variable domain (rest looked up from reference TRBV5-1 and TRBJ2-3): KAGVTQTPRYLIKTRGQQVTLSCSPISGHRSVSWYQQTPGQGLQFLFEYFSETQRNKGNFPGRFSGRQFSNSRSEMNVSTLELGDSALYLCASSLGTNPSTDTQYFGPGTRLTVL.

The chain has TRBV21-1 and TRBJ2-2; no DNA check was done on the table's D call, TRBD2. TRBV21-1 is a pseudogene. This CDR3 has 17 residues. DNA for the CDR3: TGTGCCAGCTCGAAGAGGGAAAAATTCATTAACACCGGGGAGCTGTTTTTT. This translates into CASSKREKFINTGELFF.

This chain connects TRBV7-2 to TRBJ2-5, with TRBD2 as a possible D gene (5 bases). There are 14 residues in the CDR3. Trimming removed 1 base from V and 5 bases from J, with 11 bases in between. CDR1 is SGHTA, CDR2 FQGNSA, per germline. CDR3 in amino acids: CASSLGGSGETQYF. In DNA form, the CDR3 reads TGTGCCAGCAGCTTAGGAGGGTCGGGGGAGACCCAGTACTTC.

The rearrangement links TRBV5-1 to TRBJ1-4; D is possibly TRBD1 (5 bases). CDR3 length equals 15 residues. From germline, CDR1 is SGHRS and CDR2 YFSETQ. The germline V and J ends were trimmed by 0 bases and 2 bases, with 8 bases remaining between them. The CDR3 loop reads CASSLGQGTNEKLFF. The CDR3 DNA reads TGCGCCAGCAGCTTGGGTCAGGGCACTAATGAAAAACTGTTTTTT.

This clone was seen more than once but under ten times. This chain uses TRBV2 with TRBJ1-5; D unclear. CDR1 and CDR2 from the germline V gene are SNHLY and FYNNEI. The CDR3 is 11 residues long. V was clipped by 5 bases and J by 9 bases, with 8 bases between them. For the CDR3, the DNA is TGTGCCAGCAGTAGTGGAGGGCCCCAGCATTTT. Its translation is CASSSGGPQHF.

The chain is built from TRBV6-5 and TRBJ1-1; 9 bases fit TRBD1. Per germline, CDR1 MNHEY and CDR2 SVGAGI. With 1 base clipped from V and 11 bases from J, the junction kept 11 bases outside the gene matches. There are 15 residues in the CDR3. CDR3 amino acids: CASSYWGQGKERAFF. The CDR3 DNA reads TGTGCCAGCAGTTACTGGGGACAGGGAAAGGAGCGGGCTTTCTTT.

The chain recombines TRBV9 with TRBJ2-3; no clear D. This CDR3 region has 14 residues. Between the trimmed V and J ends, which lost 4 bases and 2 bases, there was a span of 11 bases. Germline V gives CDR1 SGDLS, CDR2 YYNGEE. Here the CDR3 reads CASSQEVVTDTQYF. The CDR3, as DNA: TGTGCCAGCAGCCAAGAGGTAGTCACAGATACGCAGTATTTT. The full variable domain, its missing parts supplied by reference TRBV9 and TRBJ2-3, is DSGVTQTPKHLITATGQRVTLRCSPRSGDLSVYWYQQSLDQGLQFLIQYYNGEERAKGNILERFSAQQFPDLHSELNLSSLELGDSALYFCASSQEVVTDTQYFGPGTRLTVL.

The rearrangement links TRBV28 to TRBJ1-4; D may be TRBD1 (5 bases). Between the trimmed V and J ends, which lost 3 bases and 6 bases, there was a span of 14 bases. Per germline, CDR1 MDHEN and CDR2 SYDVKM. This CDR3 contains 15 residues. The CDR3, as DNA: TGTGCCAGCAGTTTTCTTGCAGGGAGGGATGAAAAACTGTTTTTT. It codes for CASSFLAGRDEKLFF.

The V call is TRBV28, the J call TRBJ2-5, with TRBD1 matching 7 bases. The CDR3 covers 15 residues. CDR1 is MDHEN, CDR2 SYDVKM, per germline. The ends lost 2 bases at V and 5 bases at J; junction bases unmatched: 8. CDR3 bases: TGTGCCAGCAGTTTAAGACAGGGCGGATTGGAGACCCAGTACTTC. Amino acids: CASSLRQGGLETQYF.

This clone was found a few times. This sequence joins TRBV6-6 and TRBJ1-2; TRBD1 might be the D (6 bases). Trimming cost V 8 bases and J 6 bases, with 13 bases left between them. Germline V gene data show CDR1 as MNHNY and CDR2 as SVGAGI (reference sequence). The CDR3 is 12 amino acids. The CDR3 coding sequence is TGTGCCAGCGATACGGGGGGCAATGGCTACACCTTC. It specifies CASDTGGNGYTF.